The 9 T cell receptor beta chains presented below share a single source sample, sequenced in a study of vaccination effects on CD4 cells after COVID-19. CD4+ T cells specific for antigen were expanded with viral peptide pools by the ViraFEST assay before sequencing. Researchers isolated CD4+ T cells once around 11 days of culture had elapsed. Two doses of BNT162b2 or mRNA-1273 vaccine were administered to participants. Sequencing was performed with immunoSEQ multiplex PCR; in TCRdb, only in-frame clones are kept and a portion is missing. The sample yields tens of thousands of clones, 75% to 90% seen once. Their target antigens are unknown. Sequences were derived from CD4+ T cells from PBMCs cultured with SARS-CoV-2 spike peptides, sampled after COVID-19 vaccination. The receptors shown here come from a human donor who received a COVID-19 vaccine. Some clones in this sample may be carry-over from other donors' samples.

In this sample, this clone is medium-sized. J is TRBJ2-6 and V is TRBV19; D is perhaps TRBD1 or TRBD2 (5 bases each). Germline values: CDR1 LNHDA, CDR2 SQIVND (reference sequence). V dropped 5 bases and J dropped 4 bases, with 12 bases sitting between them. This CDR3 spans 15 amino acids. CDR3: CASSFRGEGANVLTF. In DNA form, the CDR3 reads TGTGCCAGTAGTTTCCGGGGCGAGGGGGCCAACGTCCTGACTTTC. Looking up the rest from reference TRBV19 and TRBJ2-6 gives the full variable domain: DGGITQSPKYLFRKEGQNVTLSCEQNLNHDAMYWYRQDPGQGLRLIYYSQIVNDFQKGDIAEGYSVSREKKESFPLTVTSAQKNPTAFYLCASSFRGEGANVLTFGAGSRLTVL.

CDR3 sequence: CASSLLGRGRNQPQHF. CDR3 coding DNA: TGTGCCAGCAGTTTATTAGGTCGGGGTCGCAATCAGCCCCAGCATTTT. The rearrangement joins TRBV28 to TRBJ1-5; D gene uncertain. Germline V gives CDR1 MDHEN, CDR2 SYDVKM. The CDR3 totals 16 residues. Trimming stripped 1 base from V and 2 bases from J, with 12 bases between. The whole variable domain, remainder taken from reference TRBV28 and TRBJ1-5, is DVKVTQSSRYLVKRTGEKVFLECVQDMDHENMFWYRQDPGLGLRLIYFSYDVKMKEKGDIPEGYSVSREKKERFSLILESASTNQTSMYLCASSLLGRGRNQPQHFGDGTRLSIL.

V gene TRBV25-1 combines with J gene TRBJ2-1; 10 bases are a match to TRBD2. CDR1 MGHDK and CDR2 SYGVNS come from the germline V gene. Trimming at V came to 6 bases and at J to 4 bases, leaving 9 bases not matched to a gene. The CDR3 is 16 amino acids. The CDR3 DNA reads TGTGCCAGCAGAGACACTAGCGGGGACTCATACAATGAGCAGTTCTTC. It encodes CASRDTSGDSYNEQFF.

This rearrangement joins TRBV7-9 to TRBJ2-1; the D is unclear. Germline loops: CDR1 SEHNR, CDR2 FQNEAQ (reference sequence). The ends were cut back, 5 bases at V and 7 bases at J, with 30 bases in the middle. This CDR3 spans 19 amino acids. The CDR3 here is CASSPYMGERSLTENEQFF. The CDR3 DNA reads as TGTGCCAGCAGCCCATATATGGGTGAGAGGTCCCTAACAGAAAATGAGCAGTTCTTC.

V gene TRBV3-1 (or the pseudogene TRBV3-2) combines with J gene TRBJ2-5; TRBD2 might be the D (6 bases). Germline V gene data show CDR1 as LGHDT and CDR2 as YNNKEL (reference sequence). The CDR3 loop spans 14 amino acids. The V gene lost 3 bases and the J gene lost 1 base, with 9 bases spanning the gap. This CDR3 is CASSHLGGQETQYF. The DNA for the CDR3 is TGTGCCAGCAGCCACCTGGGGGGCCAAGAGACCCAGTACTTC.

This clone has a single count. Sequence at one end of the junction differs from germline and may be a read error. The V call is TRBV3-1 (or the pseudogene TRBV3-2), the J call TRBJ2-1; D gene ambiguous. Germline CDR1 is LGHDT and CDR2 is YNNKEL (reference sequence). CDR3 size: 15 residues. The DNA of the CDR3 is TGTGCCAGCAGCGGTATGCATCCCTCCGACAATGAGCAGTTCTTC. Translation: CASSGMHPSDNEQFF.

The chain carries TRBV3-1 (or the pseudogene TRBV3-2) and TRBJ2-2, with D hard to call. The CDR3 is made up of 18 amino acids. Per germline, CDR1 LGHDT and CDR2 YNNKEL (reference sequence). V lost 0 bases to trimming and J lost 3 bases, with 17 bases between them. In nucleotides, the CDR3 is TGTGCCAGCAGCCAAGAACTATTCGGGCCACCATACACCGGGGAGCTGTTTTTT. This sequence encodes CASSQELFGPPYTGELFF.

This clone has a handful of counts. The rearrangement links TRBV19 to TRBJ2-5, with D possibly being TRBD2 (6 bases). V gave up 10 bases and J gave up 2 bases, with 14 bases separating them. Germline lookup yields CDR1 LNHDA and CDR2 SQIVND (reference sequence). The CDR3 contains 13 residues. The CDR3 DNA sequence: TGTGCCACTAGAAGAGCGGGTCAAGAGACCCAGTACTTC. This encodes CATRRAGQETQYF.

V usage is TRBV9 and J usage is TRBJ1-3; D possibly corresponds to TRBD1 (5 bases). V was trimmed by 4 bases and J by 2 bases, leaving 13 bases between them. The CDR3 consists of 15 residues. The germline V gene has CDR1 SGDLS and CDR2 YYNGEE. This CDR3 reads CASSSQGLAGNTIYF. The CDR3 coding sequence is TGTGCCAGCAGCAGTCAGGGTTTGGCTGGAAACACCATATATTTT.